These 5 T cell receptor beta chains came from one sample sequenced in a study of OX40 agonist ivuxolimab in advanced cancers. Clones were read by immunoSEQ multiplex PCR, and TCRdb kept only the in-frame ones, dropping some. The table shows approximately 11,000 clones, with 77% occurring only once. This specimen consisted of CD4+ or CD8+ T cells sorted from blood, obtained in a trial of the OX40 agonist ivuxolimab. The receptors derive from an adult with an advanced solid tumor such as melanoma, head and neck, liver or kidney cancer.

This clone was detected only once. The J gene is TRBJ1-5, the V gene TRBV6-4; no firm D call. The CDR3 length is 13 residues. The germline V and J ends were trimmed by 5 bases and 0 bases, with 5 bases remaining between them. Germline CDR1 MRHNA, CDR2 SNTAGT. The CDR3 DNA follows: TGTGCCAGCAGTCCCAGTAGCAATCAGCCCCAGCATTTT. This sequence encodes CASSPSSNQPQHF.

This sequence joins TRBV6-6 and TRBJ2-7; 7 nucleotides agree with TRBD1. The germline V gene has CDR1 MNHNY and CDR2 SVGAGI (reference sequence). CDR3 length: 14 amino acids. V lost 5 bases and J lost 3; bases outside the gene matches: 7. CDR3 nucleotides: TGTGCCAGCAGTCACCTGCCAGGGGGCTACGAGCAGTACTTC. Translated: CASSHLPGGYEQYF.

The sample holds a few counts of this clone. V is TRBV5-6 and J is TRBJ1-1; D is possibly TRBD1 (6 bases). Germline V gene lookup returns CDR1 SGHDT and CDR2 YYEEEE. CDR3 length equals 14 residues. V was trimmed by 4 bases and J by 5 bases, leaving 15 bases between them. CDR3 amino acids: CASSITGSWTEAFF. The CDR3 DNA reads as TGTGCCAGCAGCATAACAGGGTCTTGGACTGAAGCTTTCTTT. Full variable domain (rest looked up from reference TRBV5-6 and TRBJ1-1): DAGVTQSPTHLIKTRGQQVTLRCSPKSGHDTVSWYQQALGQGPQFIFQYYEEEERQRGNFPDRFSGHQFPNYSSELNVNALLLGDSALYLCASSITGSWTEAFFGQGTRLTVV.

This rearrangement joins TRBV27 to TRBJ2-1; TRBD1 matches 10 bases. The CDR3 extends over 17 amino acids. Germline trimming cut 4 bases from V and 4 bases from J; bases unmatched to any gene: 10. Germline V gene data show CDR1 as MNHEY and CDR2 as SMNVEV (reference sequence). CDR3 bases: TGTGCCAGCAGTTCCCCGACCCCGGGACAGGGGTACAATGAGCAGTTCTTC. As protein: CASSSPTPGQGYNEQFF.

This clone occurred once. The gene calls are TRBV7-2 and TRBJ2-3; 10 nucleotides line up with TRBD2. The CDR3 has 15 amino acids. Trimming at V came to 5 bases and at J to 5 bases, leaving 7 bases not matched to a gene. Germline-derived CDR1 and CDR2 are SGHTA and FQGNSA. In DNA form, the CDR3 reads TGTGCCAGCAGCGCTCCAGCGGGAGGGGAAGATACGCAGTATTTT. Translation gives CASSAPAGGEDTQYF.